Here is one TCR beta chain with its context. Germline values: CDR1 SEHNR, CDR2 FQNEAQ (reference sequence). V was shortened by 2 bases and J by 0 bases, with 7 bases between the two germline ends. The length of the CDR3 is 14 residues. TCRdb's copy holds only in-frame clones and misses some; the assay was immunoSEQ multiplex PCR. In the table there are around 40,000 clones, approximately 86% of which are singletons. This specimen comes from a study of OX40 agonist ivuxolimab in advanced cancers. Sequences were derived from CD4+ or CD8+ T cells sorted from blood, sampled in a trial of the OX40 agonist ivuxolimab. The genes are TRBV7-9 and TRBJ1-1; possible D gene TRBD1, 5 bases. The TCR comes from an adult with an advanced solid tumor such as melanoma, head and neck, liver or kidney cancer. Written as DNA, the CDR3 is TGTGCCAGCAGCTTATCCAGGGTGAACACTGAAGCTTTCTTT. Translated, it gives CASSLSRVNTEAFF.